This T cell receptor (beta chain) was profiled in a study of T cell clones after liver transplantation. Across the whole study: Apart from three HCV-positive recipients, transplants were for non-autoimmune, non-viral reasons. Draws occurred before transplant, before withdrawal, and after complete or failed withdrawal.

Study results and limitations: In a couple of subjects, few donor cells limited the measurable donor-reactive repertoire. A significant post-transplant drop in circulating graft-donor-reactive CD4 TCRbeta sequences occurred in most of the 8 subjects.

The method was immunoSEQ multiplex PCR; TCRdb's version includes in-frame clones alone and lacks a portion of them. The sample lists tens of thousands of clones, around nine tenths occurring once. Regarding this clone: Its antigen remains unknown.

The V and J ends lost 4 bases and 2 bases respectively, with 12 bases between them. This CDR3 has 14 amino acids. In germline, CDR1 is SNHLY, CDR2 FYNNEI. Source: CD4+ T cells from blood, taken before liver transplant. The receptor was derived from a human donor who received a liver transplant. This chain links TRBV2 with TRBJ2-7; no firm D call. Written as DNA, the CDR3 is TGTGCCAGCAGTGGAGTCACAGAGACCTACGAGCAGTACTTC. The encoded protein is CASSGVTETYEQYF.